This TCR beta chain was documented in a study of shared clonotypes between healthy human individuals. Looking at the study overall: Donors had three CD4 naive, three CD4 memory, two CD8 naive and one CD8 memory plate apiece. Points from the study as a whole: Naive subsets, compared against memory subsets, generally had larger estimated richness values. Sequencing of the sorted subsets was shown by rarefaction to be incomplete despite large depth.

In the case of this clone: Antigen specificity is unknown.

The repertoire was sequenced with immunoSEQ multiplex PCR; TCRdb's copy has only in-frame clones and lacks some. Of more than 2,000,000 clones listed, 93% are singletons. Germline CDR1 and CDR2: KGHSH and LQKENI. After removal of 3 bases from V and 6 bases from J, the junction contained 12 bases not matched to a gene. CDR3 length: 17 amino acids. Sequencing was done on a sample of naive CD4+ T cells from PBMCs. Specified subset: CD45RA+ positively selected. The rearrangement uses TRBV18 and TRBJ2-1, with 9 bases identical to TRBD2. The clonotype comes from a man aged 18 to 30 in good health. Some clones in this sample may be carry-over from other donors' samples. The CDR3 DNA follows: TGTGCCAGCTCACCTACTTTGGGCGGGAGGGCCGGCAATGAGCAGTTCTTC. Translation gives CASSPTLGGRAGNEQFF. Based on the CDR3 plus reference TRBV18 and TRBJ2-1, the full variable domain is NAGVMQNPRHLVRRRGQEARLRCSPMKGHSHVYWYRQLPEEGLKFMVYLQKENIIDESGMPKERFSAEFPKEGPSILRIQQVVRGDSAAYFCASSPTLGGRAGNEQFFGPGTRLTVL.